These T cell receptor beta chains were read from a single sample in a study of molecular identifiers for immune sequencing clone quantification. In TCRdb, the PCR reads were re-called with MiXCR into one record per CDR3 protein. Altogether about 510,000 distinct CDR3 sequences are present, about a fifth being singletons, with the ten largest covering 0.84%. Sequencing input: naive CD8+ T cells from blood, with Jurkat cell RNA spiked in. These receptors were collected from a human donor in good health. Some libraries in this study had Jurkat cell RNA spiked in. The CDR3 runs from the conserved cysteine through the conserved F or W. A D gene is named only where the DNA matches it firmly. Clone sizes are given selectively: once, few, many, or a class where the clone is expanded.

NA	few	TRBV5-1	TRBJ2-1	CASSLYTDNEQFF	TGCGCCAGCAGCTTGTATACCGACAATGAGCAGTTCTTC
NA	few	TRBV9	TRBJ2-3	CASSVVSDTQYF	TGTGCCAGCAGCGTAGTCTCAGATACGCAGTATTTT
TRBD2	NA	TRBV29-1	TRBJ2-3	CSVEGLAGGGRGTDTQYF	TGCAGCGTTGAAGGACTAGCGGGAGGGGGTAGGGGCACAGATACGCAGTATTTT
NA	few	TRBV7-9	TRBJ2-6	CASSSTTGYSGANVLTF	TGTGCCAGCAGCTCTACGACAGGATACTCTGGGGCCAACGTCCTGACTTTC
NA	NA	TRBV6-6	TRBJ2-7	CASSPHRTGEQYF	TGTGCCAGCAGTCCGCATCGTACTGGGGAGCAGTACTTC
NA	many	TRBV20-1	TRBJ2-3	CSARGSVAPRIDTQYF	TGCAGTGCTAGGGGCTCCGTAGCACCACGAATTGATACGCAGTATTTT
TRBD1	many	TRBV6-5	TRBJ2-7	CASSESRGRIYEQYF	TGTGCCAGCAGTGAGTCCAGGGGGCGAATCTACGAGCAGTACTTC
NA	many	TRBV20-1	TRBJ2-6	CSAPRPSSGANVLTF	TGCAGTGCACCCCGACCGAGCTCTGGGGCCAACGTCCTGACTTTC
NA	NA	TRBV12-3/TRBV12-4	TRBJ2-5	CASSLAGGWSPQYF	TGTGCCAGCAGTTTAGCGGGTGGTTGGAGTCCCCAGTACTTC
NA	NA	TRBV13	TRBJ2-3	CASSGTGAPSTDTQYF	TGTGCCAGCTCGGGAACGGGGGCACCTAGCACAGATACGCAGTATTTT
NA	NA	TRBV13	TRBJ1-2	CASSLRVQRTYGYTF	TGTGCCAGCAGCTTAAGGGTTCAAAGGACCTATGGCTACACCTTC
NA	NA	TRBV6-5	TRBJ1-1	CASTTGGPTEAFF	TGTGCCAGCACTACCGGCGGGCCCACTGAAGCTTTCTTT
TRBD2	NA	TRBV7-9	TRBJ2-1	CASSPGLAGGNEQFF	TGTGCCAGCAGCCCTGGACTAGCGGGGGGGAATGAGCAGTTCTTC
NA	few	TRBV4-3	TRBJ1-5	CASSQVDINKQPQHF	TGCGCCAGCAGCCAAGTCGACATCAACAAACAGCCCCAGCATTTT
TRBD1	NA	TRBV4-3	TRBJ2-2	CASSQDFSGTGGYLGELFF	TGCGCCAGCAGCCAAGATTTCAGTGGGACAGGGGGCTATTTGGGGGAGCTGTTTTTT
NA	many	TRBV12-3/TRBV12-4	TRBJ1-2	CASSDSPNYGYTF	TGTGCCAGCAGCGACAGCCCTAACTATGGCTACACCTTC
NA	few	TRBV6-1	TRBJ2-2	CATPAWENTGELFF	TGTGCCACCCCTGCGTGGGAAAACACCGGGGAGCTGTTTTTT
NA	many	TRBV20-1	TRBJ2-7	CSAPDWSYEQYF	TGCAGTGCTCCCGACTGGTCCTACGAGCAGTACTTC
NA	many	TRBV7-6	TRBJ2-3	CASSLAGLGLADTQYF	TGTGCCAGCAGCTTAGCGGGGCTAGGCTTAGCAGATACGCAGTATTTT
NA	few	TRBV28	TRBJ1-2	CASSFPDEGPYGYTF	TGTGCCAGCAGTTTTCCCGACGAGGGTCCCTATGGCTACACCTTC
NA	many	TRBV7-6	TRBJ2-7	CASSLVPGQVDEQYF	TGTGCCAGCAGCTTGGTGCCAGGGCAGGTCGACGAGCAGTACTTC
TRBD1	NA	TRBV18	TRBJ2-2	CASSPPTGTVNTGELFF	TGTGCCAGCTCACCACCAACCGGGACAGTGAACACCGGGGAGCTGTTTTTT
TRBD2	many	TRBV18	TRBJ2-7	CASSDGVLAGEQYF	TGTGCCAGCTCGGACGGGGTCCTAGCGGGAGAGCAGTACTTC
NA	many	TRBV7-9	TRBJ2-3	CASSLQGGSTDTQYF	TGTGCCAGCAGCTTACAAGGAGGGAGCACAGATACGCAGTATTTT
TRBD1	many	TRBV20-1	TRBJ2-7	CSASPPTGTAYEQYF	TGCAGTGCTAGTCCGCCGACAGGGACAGCCTACGAGCAGTACTTC
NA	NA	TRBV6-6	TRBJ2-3	CASSSLGQDTDTQYF	TGTGCCAGCAGTTCCTTAGGGCAAGACACAGATACGCAGTATTTT
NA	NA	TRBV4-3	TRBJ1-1	CASSQDFRVNTEAFF	TGCGCCAGCAGCCAAGATTTCAGGGTGAACACTGAAGCTTTCTTT
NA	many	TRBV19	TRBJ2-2	CASSPLSGGAIHTGELFF	TGTGCCAGTAGTCCCTTAAGTGGGGGGGCAATACACACCGGGGAGCTGTTTTTT
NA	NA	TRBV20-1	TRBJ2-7	CSARRRGTSSYEQYF	TGCAGTGCTAGGAGACGGGGGACCAGCTCCTACGAGCAGTACTTC
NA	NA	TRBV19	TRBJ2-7	CASSPAPGYEQYF	TGTGCCAGTAGTCCTGCCCCTGGCTACGAGCAGTACTTC
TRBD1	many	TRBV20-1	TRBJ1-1	CTSNRMIQGMNTEAFF	TGCACCTCTAACCGGATGATACAGGGGATGAACACTGAAGCTTTCTTT
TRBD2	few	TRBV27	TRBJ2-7	CASSLGSSGSMVYEQYF	TGTGCCAGCAGTTTAGGGTCTAGCGGGAGTATGGTCTACGAGCAGTACTTC
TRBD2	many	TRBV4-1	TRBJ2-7	CASSQELAGVYEQYF	TGCGCCAGCAGCCAAGAACTAGCGGGGGTCTACGAGCAGTACTTC
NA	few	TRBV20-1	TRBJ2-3	CSARDLVTDTQYF	TGCAGTGCTAGAGATTTAGTTACAGATACGCAGTATTTT
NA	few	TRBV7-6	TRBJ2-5	CASSLALWEQESETQYF	TGTGCCAGCAGCTTAGCGCTGTGGGAACAGGAGTCTGAGACCCAGTACTTC
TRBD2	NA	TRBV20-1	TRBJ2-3	CSADQSLAGTDTQYF	TGCAGTGCCGACCAGAGTCTAGCGGGCACAGATACGCAGTATTTT
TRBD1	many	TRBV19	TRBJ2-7	CASRPGQNAYEQYF	TGTGCCAGTAGACCGGGACAGAACGCCTACGAGCAGTACTTC
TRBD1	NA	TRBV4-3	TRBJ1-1	CASSQGTGGWPNTEAFF	TGCGCCAGCAGCCAAGGGACAGGCGGCTGGCCGAACACTGAAGCTTTCTTT
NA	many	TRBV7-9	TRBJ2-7	CASSLAGNYEQYF	TGTGCCAGCAGCTTAGCCGGGAATTACGAGCAGTACTTC
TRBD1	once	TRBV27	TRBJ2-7	CASSFRGGSSYEQYF	TGTGCCAGCAGTTTCCGAGGGGGCAGCTCCTACGAGCAGTACTTC
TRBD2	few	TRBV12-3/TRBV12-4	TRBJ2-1	CASSYGTSGSYNEQFF	TGTGCCAGCAGTTACGGGACTAGCGGGAGCTACAATGAGCAGTTCTTC
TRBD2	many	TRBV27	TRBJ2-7	CASSFGAGGAYEQYF	TGTGCCAGCAGCTTTGGGGCGGGAGGGGCCTACGAGCAGTACTTC
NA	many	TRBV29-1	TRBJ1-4	CSALFEKLFF	TGCAGCGCCCTCTTTGAAAAACTGTTTTTT
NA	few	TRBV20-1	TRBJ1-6	CSARPPNSPLHF	TGCAGTGCTAGACCCCCGAACTCACCCCTCCACTTT
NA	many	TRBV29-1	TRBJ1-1	CSVDGGTGAFF	TGCAGCGTTGATGGAGGAACGGGTGCTTTCTTT